This is a list of T cell receptor beta chains from one sample in a study of blood T cell repertoires in COVID-19. The method was immunoSEQ multiplex PCR; TCRdb's version includes in-frame clones alone and lacks a portion of them. Here the sample spans 98,000 or so clones, roughly 85% being singletons. The sample comprised peripheral blood. The receptors originated from a human donor in a cohort sampled during active COVID-19. Each CDR3 is given without its conserved first and last residue. Fields, in order: V gene, J gene, CDR3 length, CDR3 protein.

>TRBV7-9|TRBJ2-7|16
ASSAAGGPSPYSYEQY
>TRBV15|TRBJ2-7|11
ATSRRDTYEQY
>TRBV9|TRBJ2-2|14
ASSVVGGGAPGELF
>TRBV5-4|TRBJ2-1|15
ASSLATSGRYYNEQF
>TRBV5-1|TRBJ2-3|14
ASSLVAGGRSDTQY
>TRBV29-1|TRBJ1-2|11
SVAQGGNYGYT
>TRBV6-6|TRBJ2-3|12
ASTHRGLTDTQY
>TRBV7-9|TRBJ2-7|13
ASSLAAGSRYEQY
>TRBV5-3|TRBJ1-5|14
ARSPPGGAINQPQH
>TRBV24-1|TRBJ2-7|12
ATSGPGQTYEQY
>TRBV13|TRBJ2-7|12
ASRRTGENDEQY
>TRBV5-5|TRBJ1-2|11
ASSSGGFYGYT
>TRBV9|TRBJ2-7|12
ASSVGLSSYEQY
>TRBV19|TRBJ1-1|12
ASSEERRNTEAF
>TRBV7-2|TRBJ2-7|14
ASSLAGDSSSYEQY
>TRBV11-2|TRBJ1-5|13
ASSPTISGGQPQH
>TRBV19|TRBJ2-1|13
ASSVGLAAYNEQF
>TRBV18|TRBJ1-2|14
ASSPPGGRLAYGYT
>TRBV30|TRBJ1-2|11
AWSVGIRGGYT
>TRBV29-1|TRBJ2-5|12
SVEDDSLQETQY
>TRBV28|TRBJ2-7|12
ASSSGQGRHEQY
>TRBV5-8|TRBJ1-2|14
ASSLVRRGGAYGYT
>TRBV12-5|TRBJ2-7|15
ASGLAYTGGPSYEQY
>TRBV5-1|TRBJ2-3|15
ASSLDTAGGSTDTQY
>TRBV14|TRBJ1-2|13
ASSQVSRANYGYT
>TRBV7-9|TRBJ2-5|14
ASSSGPGTGQETQY
>TRBV28|TRBJ2-7|13
ASSLAGTGGYEQY